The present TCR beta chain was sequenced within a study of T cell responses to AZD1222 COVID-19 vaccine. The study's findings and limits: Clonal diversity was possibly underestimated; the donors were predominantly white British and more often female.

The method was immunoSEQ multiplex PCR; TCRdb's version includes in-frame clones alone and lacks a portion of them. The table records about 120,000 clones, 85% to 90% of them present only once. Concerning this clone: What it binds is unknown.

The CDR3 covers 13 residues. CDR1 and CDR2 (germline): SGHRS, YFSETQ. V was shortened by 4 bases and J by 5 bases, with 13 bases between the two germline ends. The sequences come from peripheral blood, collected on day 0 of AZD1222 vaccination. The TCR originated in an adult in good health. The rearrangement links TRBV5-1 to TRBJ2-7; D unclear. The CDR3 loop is CASSLTTFDEQYF. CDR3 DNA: TGCGCCAGCAGCCTCACTACCTTTGACGAGCAGTACTTC. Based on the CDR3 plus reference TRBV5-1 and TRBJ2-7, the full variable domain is KAGVTQTPRYLIKTRGQQVTLSCSPISGHRSVSWYQQTPGQGLQFLFEYFSETQRNKGNFPGRFSGRQFSNSRSEMNVSTLELGDSALYLCASSLTTFDEQYFGPGTRLTVT.